This TCR beta chain was observed in a study of T cells in Graves' hyperthyroidism and ophthalmopathy (dated by TCRdb to about 2019). A note on the overall study: Peripheral blood was sampled at the time of initial diagnosis, prior to any treatment. A discovery cohort of about 100 patients, roughly 45 with Graves' ophthalmopathy and roughly 59 with stable Graves' hyperthyroidism, was used to find distinguishing TCR V-J signatures. Whether ophthalmopathy could be predicted prospectively was tested in an independent validation cohort made up of roughly 19 hyperthyroidism patients plus 17 patients who later progressed to ophthalmopathy. For training and testing, the 100 or so patients in the discovery cohort were randomly divided in a 7:3 ratio. In addition, the study compared T-cell repertoires in thyroid tissue and in blood from about 6 Graves' hyperthyroidism patients. After sampling, hyperthyroidism patients received methimazole starting at 30 mg daily, and ophthalmopathy patients received high-dose intravenous methylprednisolone. The paper reports TCR Vbeta CDR3 sequencing of about 140 peripheral blood samples: fewer than 50 ophthalmopathy, around 80 hyperthyroidism and 17 progressor patients. What the study reported, not specific to this receptor: A model built on a 13 V-J signature distinguished ophthalmopathy from stable hyperthyroidism, reaching roughly 88% sensitivity and 81% to 83% specificity in cross-validation and 80%/75% in testing. No statistical method was used to fix the sample size in advance, and group allocation was not hidden from the investigators. In validation, the model predicted progression to ophthalmopathy with 55% to 71% sensitivity and 72.22% specificity, a median of roughly seven months before onset. Blood samples also contained most of the expanded thyroid clonotypes (frequency above 0.001), which suggests that blood repertoires may reflect thyroid immune responses.

At the junction V is shortened by 4 bases and J by 3 bases; bases outside the gene matches: 1. Counted from cysteine to phenylalanine, this CDR3 has 14 amino acids. The CDR3 DNA has 42 bases and is translated from base 1. Graves' hyperthyroidism was defined as stable when no progression to ophthalmopathy occurred over 18 months of follow-up. Hyperthyroidism patients were newly diagnosed, with disease duration under 2 months, and aged 18 to 65 years. Exclusion was applied to patients with uncontrolled infections, other autoimmune diseases, pregnancy or lactation. Diagnoses were established on the basis of clinical symptoms, serum thyroxine and TRAb, thyroid ultrasound, and orbital computed tomography. PBMCs were isolated from roughly 10 ml of fresh peripheral blood by Ficoll-Paque density gradient centrifugation. Trizol reagent was used to extract total RNA, and RNA quality was then checked on an Agilent 2100 Bioanalyzer.

The sample holds many counts of this clonotype. This clone's antigen is unknown. Qualities for individual bases were not recorded, and no much larger clone is one base off. The TCR beta CDR3 regions were amplified from the RNA transcripts. For the first round of RT-PCR on the TCR CDR3, the HTBI primer set was used together with the Qiagen OneStep RT-PCR kit. Libraries were constructed in a second round of multiplex PCR, after which size selection and purification were performed. The libraries were sequenced on an Illumina HiSeq2000 using paired-end 100 bp reads. The source study handled its data this way. SOAPnuke was used to process the raw data, throwing out any read that contained adapters or uncalled bases, had a mean Phred below 15, or lacked an exact constant-primer or identifier match. High-quality paired reads were merged using COPE v1.2.5, and each unique nucleotide sequence was defined as a clonotype. MiTCR v1.1 was used to align the clonotypes against IMGT TRBV, TRBD and TRBJ reference segments. Only V-J combinations with frequency above 0.0001, covering 99% to 99.2% of repertoires, were analysed. The TCS score was defined as the ratio of F50 (clonal expansion) to E x V (chaos), calculated using BLOSUM62-based TCRdist between CDR3 peptides within each V-J. Welch's t-statistics and random forest reduced 514 V-J features to roughly 13, which were used in a naive Bayes classifier (R e1071). The similarity between thyroid and blood repertoires was quantified using the Morisita-Horn index. TCRdb applied fastp at Q25 and MiXCR to the public reads, then kept only in-frame beta chains. Each entry merges the rows of one CDR3 protein and shows their most common DNA and genes. The V and J calls and clone size come from TCRdb's table, not from the authors' own analysis. For this sample the table gives hundreds of thousands of distinct CDR3 sequences, of which over 35% were detected only once. Approximately 8.7% of the sample comes from the top ten.

The rearranged segments are TRBV12-3 or TRBV12-4 and TRBJ2-7; 12 central nucleotides agree with TRBD2. Sequenced material: blood. The receptor was isolated from a man younger than 35 with Graves' hyperthyroidism. CDR3 reads: CASSSTSGGYEQYF. The DNA sequence is given as TGTGCCAGCAGTTCGACTAGCGGGGGCTACGAGCAGTACTTC.